This T cell receptor beta chain was observed in a study of cytomegalovirus exposure and HLA in healthy donors. General observations from the study: As a later analysis showed, a missense DCLRE1C variant was linked to trimming of TCR beta V- and J-genes. Both high specificity and high sensitivity reportedly marked the classifier's diagnosis of cytomegalovirus status.

V was clipped by 3 bases and J by 0 bases, with 12 bases between them. This CDR3 comprises 15 residues. Looked up from germline, CDR1 is GTSNPN and CDR2 is SVGIG (reference sequence). This clone was seen a single time. What it recognizes is unknown. The PCR made use of 60 Vbeta and 13 Jbeta primers. Profiling relied on immunoSEQ multiplex PCR, and the TCRdb table lists in-frame clones only, not all of them. The sample lists over 130,000 clones, around 90% occurring once. The sequence was collected from a woman in her thirties or forties in good health and CMV-seronegative. The chain carries TRBV30 and TRBJ1-5; TRBD1 might be the D (6 bases). The sample taken for sequencing was PBMCs. This CDR3 is CAWSLGGISNQPQHF. CDR3 DNA sequence: TGTGCCTGGAGCCTAGGGGGAATTAGCAATCAGCCCCAGCATTTT.